This T cell receptor beta chain came from a study of shared clonotypes between healthy human individuals. As for the study in general: Every donor yielded three CD4 naive, three CD4 memory, two CD8 naive and one CD8 memory plate.

About 30,000 T cell genomes (about 0.2 ug DNA) went into each sorted-subset replicate. Produced via immunoSEQ multiplex PCR; TCRdb's table is partial and in-frame only. The data contain hundreds of thousands of clones, around 73% of them singletons. The CDR3 is 15 amino acids. V dropped 5 bases and J dropped 6; count of bases not matched to a gene: 9. Per germline, CDR1 LNHDA and CDR2 SQIVND (reference sequence). The chain links TRBV19 to TRBJ1-5, with 8 bases lining up with TRBD1. The sequence came from a woman aged 25 to 39 in good health. The sequenced sample consisted of memory CD4+ T cells sorted from blood. The subset was: CD45RA-negative fraction. CDR3 protein: CASSGPGQVPQPQHF. Written as DNA, the CDR3 is TGTGCCAGTAGTGGACCGGGACAGGTCCCTCAGCCCCAGCATTTT.